The rows below give T cell receptor beta chains drawn from one sample of a study of blood T cell repertoires in COVID-19. Some clones are missing from TCRdb's copy, which holds only in-frame ones; the method was immunoSEQ multiplex PCR. The sample records 120,000 or so clones, 85% to 90% being singletons. The sequenced sample consisted of peripheral blood. Receptors originate from a man aged 80 or over with active or convalescent COVID-19. Each CDR3 is given with its conserved first and last residue. Each record gives: clone size, J gene, D gene, V gene, CDR3 DNA, CDR3 protein. The D gene is left open where the match is weak. Size values are once, few and many counts, or a class for expanded clones, and some rows have none.

>once|TRBJ1-1|.|TRBV7-9
TGTGCCAGCAGCACCACCCGGGAGGCGGTCACTGAAGCTTTCTTT
CASSTTREAVTEAFF
>.|TRBJ2-7|TRBD1|TRBV5-1
TGCGCCAGCAGCACGGGACAGGGGACCTACGAGCAGTACTTC
CASSTGQGTYEQYF
>once|TRBJ2-7|.|TRBV21-1
TGTGCCAGCAGCAAACTGACAGGGGAAGGCTCCTACGAGCAGTACTTC
CASSKLTGEGSYEQYF
>.|TRBJ2-3|TRBD1|TRBV5-8
TGTGCCAGCAGCCAGGGGGACGCTGGCACAGATACGCAGTATTTT
CASSQGDAGTDTQYF
>.|TRBJ2-2|TRBD2|TRBV24-1
TGTGCCACCAGTACGGGACTAGCGGGAGCCGGGGAGCTGTTTTTT
CATSTGLAGAGELFF
>.|TRBJ2-5|.|TRBV12-3/TRBV12-4
TGTGCCAGCAGTTTTGGGGGGAACCAGTACTTC
CASSFGGNQYF
>.|TRBJ2-7|TRBD1|TRBV6-5
TGTGCCAGCAGTGACTCCCAGGGGGCTTTCTACGAGCAGTACTTC
CASSDSQGAFYEQYF
>.|TRBJ2-2|.|TRBV4-1
TGCGCCAGCAGCCATGCCATGGACACCAGCTACTTCACCGGGGAGCTGTTTTTT
CASSHAMDTSYFTGELFF
>.|TRBJ2-5|TRBD2|TRBV12-5
TGTGCTAGTGGTTCCCTCCGGGAGGGCGGCGAGACCCAGTACTTC
CASGSLREGGETQYF
>.|TRBJ1-4|.|TRBV2
TGTGCCAGCAACTCTCCGGGACACGGGAATGAAAAACTGTTTTTT
CASNSPGHGNEKLFF
>.|TRBJ2-3|.|TRBV11-1
TGTGCCAGCAGCCTCGGATTGGAGTCCACGCAGTATTTT
CASSLGLESTQYF
>few|TRBJ2-2|.|TRBV4-1
TGCGCCAGCAGCCAAGGAGGTTTGAACACCGGGGAGCTGTTTTTT
CASSQGGLNTGELFF
>.|TRBJ2-3|.|TRBV7-3
TGTGCCAGCAGGTCCCGGGAAACAGCGGATACGCAGTATTTT
CASRSRETADTQYF
>.|TRBJ1-5|.|TRBV28
TGTGCCAGCACCTGGGGGGGAGACGGTAGCAATCAGCCCCAGCATTTT
CASTWGGDGSNQPQHF
>.|TRBJ2-7|.|TRBV10-1
TGCGCCAGCAGTGAGTCGCAGATTAACTCCTACGAGCAGTACTTC
CASSESQINSYEQYF
>.|TRBJ1-5|TRBD1|TRBV7-9
TGTGCCAGCAGCTTAGGGAAGACAGGGGGCGATCAGCCCCAGCATTTT
CASSLGKTGGDQPQHF
>.|TRBJ2-1|TRBD1|TRBV19
TGTGCCAGTACCACGGACAGGGACTACAATGAGCAGTTCTTC
CASTTDRDYNEQFF
>.|TRBJ2-7|.|TRBV3-1/TRBV3-2
TGTGCCAGCAGCCCGACCTGGAGGGGGGGCTACGAGCAGTACTTC
CASSPTWRGGYEQYF
>.|TRBJ2-4|TRBD1|TRBV10-3
TGTGCCATCAGCCCGGGACAGTTAGCCAAAAACATTCAGTACTTC
CAISPGQLAKNIQYF
>.|TRBJ1-1|TRBD1|TRBV11-2
TGTGCCAGCACGGACAGGGGCCCGAACACTGAAGCTTTCTTT
CASTDRGPNTEAFF
>.|TRBJ2-2|.|TRBV7-9
TGTGCCAGCAGCCCCCCCATGGGAGGACGGAACAGGGAGCTGTTTTTT
CASSPPMGGRNRELFF
>.|TRBJ2-7|TRBD1|TRBV18
TGTGCCAGCTCACCAGGAGTAGGACAGGGGATCTACGAGCAGTACTTC
CASSPGVGQGIYEQYF
>.|TRBJ1-2|.|TRBV18
TGTGCCAGCTCACCAGTTCACAGGACCCCTAACTATGGCTACACCTTC
CASSPVHRTPNYGYTF
>.|TRBJ1-2|.|TRBV28
TGTGCCAGTATTCTCAACGGGGGGACATCCGGCTACACCTTC
CASILNGGTSGYTF
>.|TRBJ2-7|TRBD1|TRBV10-3
TGTGCCATCAGTACACGGGGGACAGGGGGCCTTATCTCCTACGAGCAGTACTTC
CAISTRGTGGLISYEQYF
>once|TRBJ1-6|TRBD1|TRBV7-8
TGTGCCAGCAGCATGGGACAGGGAAATTCACCCCTCCACTTT
CASSMGQGNSPLHF
>.|TRBJ2-2|TRBD2|TRBV5-6
TGTGCCAGCAGCTTGAACAGCGGGAGTATGCTGTTTTTT
CASSLNSGSMLFF
>.|TRBJ2-5|TRBD2|TRBV14
TGTGCCAGCAGCCGTCTGGGAGGGAAGACCCAGTACTTC
CASSRLGGKTQYF
>.|TRBJ1-2|TRBD1|TRBV29-1
TGCAGCGTTGTGGGACAGGGATTCTATGGCTACACCTTC
CSVVGQGFYGYTF
>.|TRBJ1-1|TRBD1|TRBV6-6
TGTGCCAGCAGCGGGGACAGGGGGAGAATGAACACTGAAGCTTTCTTT
CASSGDRGRMNTEAFF
>once|TRBJ2-5|TRBD2|TRBV7-2
TGTGCCAGCAGCCTTTACGGGGAGGGAGAGACCCAGTACTTC
CASSLYGEGETQYF
>.|TRBJ2-5|TRBD2|TRBV28
TGTGCCAGCAGTCCTGGGGGGGGTCAAGAGACCCAGTACTTC
CASSPGGGQETQYF
>.|TRBJ2-6|.|TRBV9
TGTGCCAGCAGCGTACAGGGCTCTGGGGCCAACGTCCTGACTTTC
CASSVQGSGANVLTF
>.|TRBJ2-7|TRBD2|TRBV11-1
TGTGCCAGCAGCTTAGACGGCGGGAGTGAGGACGAGCAGTACTTC
CASSLDGGSEDEQYF
>few|TRBJ2-7|.|TRBV7-9
TGTGCCAGCAGCTTAGTGTTACAGACAACTGAGATGTACGAGCAGTACTTC
CASSLVLQTTEMYEQYF
>.|TRBJ2-5|TRBD2|TRBV2
TGTGCCAGCAGTGTGTCTAGCGGACAAGAGACCCAGTACTTC
CASSVSSGQETQYF
>.|TRBJ1-2|.|TRBV27
TGTGCCAGCAGCCGCCAGGGGATCTCAAGGGACTATGGCTACACCTTC
CASSRQGISRDYGYTF
>.|TRBJ2-3|TRBD2|TRBV5-1
TGCGCCAGCAGCTTGGGGGCTAGCGGGAAACATTCAGATACGCAGTATTTT
CASSLGASGKHSDTQYF
>.|TRBJ2-5|TRBD1|TRBV10-3
TGTGCCATCAGTGGAGACCGGGACAGGGGAGAGACCCAGTACTTC
CAISGDRDRGETQYF
>.|TRBJ2-7|.|TRBV28
TGTGCCAGCAGTTTTCAGAGGAGCTCCTACGAGCAGTACTTC
CASSFQRSSYEQYF
>.|TRBJ2-3|.|TRBV5-1
TGCGCCAGCAGCTTGGGCGGCGGCACCTATTTAGATACGCAGTATTTT
CASSLGGGTYLDTQYF
>.|TRBJ2-4|TRBD2|TRBV19
TGTGCCAGTAGTATTGGGCGGGGGATAAAAAACATTCAGTACTTC
CASSIGRGIKNIQYF
>few|TRBJ1-6|.|TRBV5-6
TGTGCCAGCAGCGCCGTTACATATTCACCCCTCCACTTT
CASSAVTYSPLHF
>.|TRBJ2-7|TRBD2|TRBV5-1
TGCGCCAGCAGGGTGACTAGCGGGAGGGACAACGAGCAGTACTTC
CASRVTSGRDNEQYF
>few|TRBJ2-2|.|TRBV19
TGTGCCAGTCTACAGGGTCGAAACACCGGGGAGCTGTTTTTT
CASLQGRNTGELFF
>few|TRBJ2-7|.|TRBV7-7
TGTGCCAGCAGCTTAGCGCGCGACAGCGAGCAGTACTTC
CASSLARDSEQYF
>.|TRBJ2-1|TRBD1|TRBV28
TGTGCCAGCAGTTTGTACAGGGGGTCCGGTGAGCAGTTCTTC
CASSLYRGSGEQFF
>.|TRBJ2-5|TRBD2|TRBV7-2
TGTGCCAGCAGCCAACGCATAGGATGGGGGGGGCAAGAGACCCAGTACTTC
CASSQRIGWGGQETQYF
>.|TRBJ2-2|TRBD2|TRBV6-2/TRBV6-3
TGTGCCAGCAGTTACTCGGGGACTAGCGGATGGGGGGAGCTGTTTTTT
CASSYSGTSGWGELFF
>.|TRBJ1-5|.|TRBV6-5
TGTGCCAGCAACCAGGGTGGTAGCAATCAGCCCCAGCATTTT
CASNQGGSNQPQHF
>.|TRBJ1-2|TRBD1|TRBV28
TGTGCCAGCAGACCAACAACGGACAGGGCGGGCTACACCTTC
CASRPTTDRAGYTF
>.|TRBJ1-3|.|TRBV2
TGTGCCAGCAGGGGGGGATCCCGGGGAGCGGCTGGAAACACCATATATTTT
CASRGGSRGAAGNTIYF
>.|TRBJ1-4|.|TRBV30
TGTGCCTGGAGTAGGGAGTGGTTCGACACTAATGAAAAACTGTTTTTT
CAWSREWFDTNEKLFF
>.|TRBJ2-3|TRBD1|TRBV18
TGTGCCAGCCATAAGCGAACAGGGGGCTCGAGGACAGATACGCAGTATTTT
CASHKRTGGSRTDTQYF
>.|TRBJ1-2|TRBD1|TRBV6-2/TRBV6-3
TGTGCCAGCAGCCCCGTTACGACAGGGGGCCGATATCGGGGCTACACCTTC
CASSPVTTGGRYRGYTF
>.|TRBJ1-1|TRBD1|TRBV19
TGTGCCAGTAGTAAGGACAGGGTGAACACTGAAGCTTTCTTT
CASSKDRVNTEAFF
>.|TRBJ1-6|.|TRBV10-3
TGTGCCATCAGTGAGGGCACCACCCCACCCCTCCACTTT
CAISEGTTPPLHF
>.|TRBJ1-6|TRBD1|TRBV28
TGTGCCAGCAGCCTCCCCGGACAGGGGTATAATTCACCCCTCCACTTT
CASSLPGQGYNSPLHF
>.|TRBJ1-2|.|TRBV12-5
TGTGCTAGTGGTTCCAACTCGGGGGGACTCTATGGCTACACCTTC
CASGSNSGGLYGYTF